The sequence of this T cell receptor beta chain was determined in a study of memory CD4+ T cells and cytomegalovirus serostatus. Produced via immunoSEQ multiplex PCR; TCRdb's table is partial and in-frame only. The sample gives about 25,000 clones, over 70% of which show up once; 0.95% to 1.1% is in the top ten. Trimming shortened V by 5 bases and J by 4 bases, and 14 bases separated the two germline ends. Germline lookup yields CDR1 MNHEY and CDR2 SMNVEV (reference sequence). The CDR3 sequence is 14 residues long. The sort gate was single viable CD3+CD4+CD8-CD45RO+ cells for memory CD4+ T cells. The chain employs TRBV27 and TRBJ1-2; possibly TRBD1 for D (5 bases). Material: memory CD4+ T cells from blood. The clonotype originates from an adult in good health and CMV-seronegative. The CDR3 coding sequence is TGTGCCAGCAGTCCGCGCCAGGGCTTCTATGGCTACACCTTC. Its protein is CASSPRQGFYGYTF.